A single sample is the source of the 27 T cell receptor beta chains below, sequenced in a study of shared T cell receptors in the human thymus. Profiled with immunoSEQ multiplex PCR; TCRdb holds only in-frame clones, not every one. The sample includes approximately 400,000 clones, approximately 95% seen only once; the top ten take approximately 0.02%. The material sequenced was thymocytes. The receptors shown here come from a human donor.

The chain employs TRBV30 and TRBJ1-1; 8 bases are shared with TRBD1. This CDR3 contains 16 residues. Germline V CDR1 and CDR2: GTSNPN, SVGIG (reference sequence). Germline trimming cut 0 bases from V and 2 bases from J; bases unmatched to any gene: 8. The CDR3, as DNA: TGTGCCTGGAGTGTACCGGACAGGGCCTTAAACACTGAAGCTTTCTTT. The encoded protein is CAWSVPDRALNTEAFF.

The chain joins TRBV15 to TRBJ2-1, with D possibly TRBD1 on 6 matching bases. V lost 3 bases and J lost 4, with 19 bases in between. This CDR3 comprises 17 residues. CDR1 and CDR2 from the germline V gene are LNHNV and YYDKDF (reference sequence). The CDR3 protein is CATSSRDTRLFYNEQFF. CDR3 nucleotides: TGTGCCACCAGCAGTCGGGACACCCGTCTCTTTTACAATGAGCAGTTCTTC.

CDR3 coding DNA: TGTGCCAGCAGCTTGCGACAGGGTCTTTGCAATGAGCAGTTCTTC. Protein sequence: CASSLRQGLCNEQFF. V gene TRBV5-6 combines with J gene TRBJ2-1; 7 nucleotides match TRBD1. Germline V CDR1 and CDR2: SGHDT, YYEEEE. Unmatched junction bases numbered 7, after V lost 1 base and J lost 6 bases. This CDR3 has 15 amino acids.

The chain links TRBV18 to TRBJ1-2; 9 bases fit TRBD1. This CDR3 contains 15 residues. The junction had 6 bases not matched to a gene; V was cut back by 1 base and J by 6 bases. Germline-derived CDR1 and CDR2 are KGHSH and LQKENI. The CDR3 region is CASSPQGQGLDGYTF. In DNA, the CDR3 is TGTGCCAGCTCACCACAGGGACAGGGCTTGGATGGCTACACCTTC.

This chain joins TRBV11-1 and TRBJ1-4; D remains unclear. V was shortened by 3 bases and J by 5 bases, with 13 bases between the two germline ends. This CDR3 is 15 amino acids long. CDR1 SGHAT and CDR2 FQDESV come from the germline V gene (reference sequence). Here the CDR3 reads CASSLTGRPNEKLFF. The CDR3 DNA reads as TGTGCCAGCAGCTTGACGGGAAGGCCGAATGAAAAACTGTTTTTT. Complete variable domain (other parts from reference TRBV11-1 and TRBJ1-4): EAEVAQSPRYKITEKSQAVAFWCDPISGHATLYWYRQILGQGPELLVQFQDESVVDDSQLPKDRFSAERLKGVDSTLKIQPAELGDSAMYLCASSLTGRPNEKLFFGSGTQLSVL.

This chain links TRBV5-1 with TRBJ2-5, with a tentative D call TRBD2 (5 bases). Trimming stripped 5 bases from V and 5 bases from J, with 16 bases between. The CDR3 runs 14 residues. Germline V gene data show CDR1 as SGHRS and CDR2 as YFSETQ. The CDR3 DNA follows: TGCGCCAGCAGTCCCGACCGGACGGGGGAGACCCAGTACTTC. This gives the protein CASSPDRTGETQYF.

The V call is TRBV30, the J call TRBJ1-5; D unresolved. This CDR3 comprises 13 residues. Germline loops: CDR1 GTSNPN, CDR2 SVGIG (reference sequence). The V end lost 1 base, the J end lost 2 bases, and 6 bases lay between the germline ends. CDR3 amino acids: CAWSGPCNQPQHF. CDR3 sequence (DNA): TGTGCCTGGAGTGGACCCTGCAATCAGCCCCAGCATTTT.

The chain links TRBV9 to TRBJ2-7, with D hard to call. Germline V lookup: CDR1 SGDLS, CDR2 YYNGEE. The CDR3 is 17 amino acids. V was clipped by 0 bases and J by 0 bases, with 16 bases between them. The CDR3 sequence is CASSVESWMGFSYEQYF. The CDR3 nucleotides read TGTGCCAGCAGCGTAGAATCCTGGATGGGATTCTCCTACGAGCAGTACTTC.

This clone was found once. The rearrangement joins TRBV27 to TRBJ2-5; no clear D gene. The V end was cut by 4 bases, the J end by 2 bases, with 11 bases between. The CDR3 is made up of 14 amino acids. From germline, CDR1 is MNHEY and CDR2 SMNVEV (reference sequence). The CDR3 DNA is TGTGCCAGCAGTTCCCCCCCCAGACAAGAGACCCAGTACTTC. Its protein product is CASSSPPRQETQYF.

The chain employs TRBV6-1 and TRBJ1-5, with a tentative D call TRBD1 (5 bases). V was cut by 3 bases and J by 0 bases, with 12 bases left in between. The CDR3 spans 16 residues. Germline V gives CDR1 MNHNS, CDR2 SASEGT. In DNA, the CDR3 is TGTGCCAGCAGTGAGGGGGGTAGGGGTAGCAATCAGCCCCAGCATTTT. This sequence encodes CASSEGGRGSNQPQHF.

This clone came up a few times. The chain links TRBV9 to TRBJ1-4; D is uncertain. Germline CDR1 is SGDLS and CDR2 is YYNGEE. The CDR3 contains 14 residues. Deletions cut 0 bases from V and 8 bases from J, with 11 bases between. Written as DNA, the CDR3 is TGTGCCAGCAGCGTAGCTACTTCGCGAGAAAAACTGTTTTTT. Residues: CASSVATSREKLFF.

The chain combines TRBV27 with TRBJ2-7; 9 nucleotides match TRBD2. There are 14 residues in the CDR3. After removal of 4 bases from V and 6 bases from J, the junction contained 7 bases not matched to a gene. CDR1 and CDR2 from the germline V gene are MNHEY and SMNVEV (reference sequence). The CDR3 region is CASSCRGRAAEQYF. CDR3 nucleotide sequence: TGTGCCAGCAGTTGCCGCGGGAGGGCCGCCGAGCAGTACTTC.

The chain has TRBV14 and TRBJ1-1, with TRBD1 matching over 7 bases. Germline-derived CDR1 and CDR2 are SGHDN and FVKESK. This CDR3 is 16 amino acids long. V was clipped by 0 bases and J by 6 bases; unmatched bases: 10. The CDR3: CASSQDSSQGRAEAFF. DNA of the CDR3: TGTGCCAGCAGCCAAGATTCGTCACAGGGGAGGGCTGAAGCTTTCTTT.

The table lists this clone with a few counts. The chain links TRBV5-4 to TRBJ2-1; 8 bases match TRBD2. This CDR3 contains 16 residues. V lost 4 bases to trimming and J lost 11 bases; unmatched junction nucleotides: 17. CDR1 is SGHNT and CDR2 is YYREEE in the germline V gene (reference sequence). CDR3 amino acids: CASSRTSFEGRPKQFF. The CDR3 DNA reads TGTGCCAGCAGCCGGACTAGCTTTGAGGGAAGACCCAAGCAGTTCTTC.

This sequence joins TRBV5-1 and TRBJ2-5; D gene uncertain. This CDR3 is 13 amino acids long. Trimming took off 0 bases at V and 4 bases at J, with 7 bases between the two ends. In germline, CDR1 is SGHRS, CDR2 YFSETQ. The CDR3 DNA sequence: TGCGCCAGCAGCTTGGATCCGAGAGAGACCCAGTACTTC. Amino acid sequence: CASSLDPRETQYF.

The chain joins TRBV27 to TRBJ2-1; 10 bases agree with TRBD2. CDR3 size: 16 residues. CDR1 and CDR2 (germline): MNHEY, SMNVEV (reference sequence). V dropped 4 bases and J dropped 3; count of bases not matched to a gene: 6. The CDR3, as DNA: TGTGCCAGCAGTTCGGGGACTAGCGCCCTCTACAATGAGCAGTTCTTC. Amino acid sequence: CASSSGTSALYNEQFF.

The chain joins TRBV18 to TRBJ2-6; perhaps D is TRBD1 or TRBD2 (7 bases each). The CDR3 runs to 17 residues. The V gene lost 3 bases and the J gene lost 3 bases, with 15 bases spanning the gap. CDR1 and CDR2 (germline): KGHSH, LQKENI. CDR3 sequence: CASSPWEGASGANVLTF. The CDR3 region has the DNA TGTGCCAGCTCACCGTGGGAGGGGGCAAGTGGGGCCAACGTCCTGACTTTC. Variable domain in full (rest from reference TRBV18 and TRBJ2-6): NAGVMQNPRHLVRRRGQEARLRCSPMKGHSHVYWYRQLPEEGLKFMVYLQKENIIDESGMPKERFSAEFPKEGPSILRIQQVVRGDSAAYFCASSPWEGASGANVLTFGAGSRLTVL.

The chain is built from TRBV4-2 and TRBJ2-1; TRBD2 agrees at 9 bases. Germline lookup yields CDR1 LGHNA and CDR2 YNFKEQ. This CDR3 is built from 17 residues. V shed 1 base and J 4 bases; nucleotides not matched to a gene: 8. As DNA, the CDR3 is TGTGCCAGCAGCCAAGGTGAGCCGGGACTAGCTTACAATGAGCAGTTCTTC. Protein sequence: CASSQGEPGLAYNEQFF.

The chain employs TRBV9 and TRBJ2-1; the D is unclear. Per the germline V gene, CDR1 is SGDLS and CDR2 is YYNGEE. The CDR3 covers 15 residues. Trimming pared 3 bases from V and 6 bases from J, leaving 16 bases between. The CDR3 loop reads CASSARSPHGNEQFF. Here the CDR3 DNA reads TGTGCCAGCAGCGCCCGATCCCCCCATGGCAATGAGCAGTTCTTC.

V is TRBV6-5 and J is TRBJ2-5; a weak D match, TRBD2 (5 bases). CDR3 size: 14 residues. Germline values: CDR1 MNHEY, CDR2 SVGAGI. Trimming cost V 0 bases and J 1 base, with 6 bases left between them. For the CDR3, the DNA is TGTGCCAGCAGTTACTCTAGCGTCCAAGAGACCCAGTACTTC. Its translation is CASSYSSVQETQYF.

This chain links TRBV6-6 with TRBJ1-5; possibly TRBD1 for D (5 bases). CDR3 length: 16 amino acids. The V end lost 2 bases, the J end lost 2 bases, and 13 bases lay between the germline ends. Germline CDR1 MNHNY, CDR2 SVGAGI (reference sequence). CDR3 in amino acids: CASSYPGYKGNQPQHF. The CDR3 coding sequence is TGTGCCAGCAGTTACCCAGGGTATAAGGGCAATCAGCCCCAGCATTTT.

The V call is TRBV5-6, the J call TRBJ1-4; 7 nucleotides line up with TRBD1. Germline CDR1 and CDR2: SGHDT and YYEEEE. The length of the CDR3 is 15 residues. With 4 bases clipped from V and 4 bases from J, the junction kept 7 bases outside the gene matches. The CDR3 protein is CASSQGTALNEKLFF. The CDR3 DNA reads TGTGCCAGCAGCCAAGGGACAGCTCTTAATGAAAAACTGTTTTTT.

This chain uses TRBV7-7 with TRBJ2-7; D may match TRBD1 or TRBD2 (6 bases each). Trimming cost V 3 bases and J 1 base, with 13 bases left between them. The CDR3 length is 15 residues. Germline lookup yields CDR1 SSHAT and CDR2 FNYEAQ (reference sequence). The CDR3 protein is CASSFGGRLSYEQYF. The DNA of the CDR3 is TGTGCCAGCAGCTTTGGGGGGCGCTTATCCTACGAGCAGTACTTC.

The chain is built from TRBV9 and TRBJ2-2, with 7 bases that match TRBD2. Germline values: CDR1 SGDLS, CDR2 YYNGEE. The junction had 12 bases not matched to a gene; V was cut back by 0 bases and J by 7 bases. There are 17 residues in the CDR3. The CDR3 bases are TGTGCCAGCAGCGTAGGAGGTAAAAAGCGGGGTAACGGGGAGCTGTTTTTT. Its translation: CASSVGGKKRGNGELFF.

V usage is TRBV19 and J usage is TRBJ2-2; D uncertain. This CDR3 comprises 15 residues. CDR1 LNHDA and CDR2 SQIVND come from the germline V gene (reference sequence). The V and J ends lost 1 base and 0 bases respectively, with 6 bases between them. CDR3 nucleotides: TGTGCCAGTAGTATAGGGCGCACGAACACCGGGGAGCTGTTTTTT. It yields the protein CASSIGRTNTGELFF.

The chain couples TRBV19 to TRBJ1-5; D call uncertain. The CDR3 contains 14 residues. Germline V gene sequence: CDR1 LNHDA, CDR2 SQIVND (reference sequence). Deletions cut 7 bases from V and 2 bases from J, with 12 bases between. CDR3 sequence: CASTCREGNQPQHF. The CDR3 bases are TGTGCCAGTACTTGTAGGGAGGGCAATCAGCCCCAGCATTTT.

This clone was seen just once. This rearrangement joins TRBV10-2 to TRBJ2-3, with D tentatively TRBD2 (6 bases). Germline assignment: CDR1 WSHSY and CDR2 SAAADI. With 5 bases removed from V and 3 bases from J, the gap between germline ends came to 12 bases. The CDR3 totals 14 residues. CDR3 in DNA: TGCGCCAGCAGTAGCCGGGAGAAGACAGATACGCAGTATTTT. Translating gives CASSSREKTDTQYF.